These 4 T cell receptor beta chains were sequenced from one sample in a study of cytomegalovirus exposure and HLA in healthy donors. Using immunoSEQ multiplex PCR, the repertoire was profiled, and TCRdb retains in-frame clones only, with some absent. The data hold approximately 71,000 clones, with less than 95% observed a single time. What was sequenced was PBMCs. The receptors come from a woman aged 18-30 years in good health and CMV-seronegative.

This chain joins TRBV29-1 and TRBJ2-1, with 8 nucleotides matching TRBD1. Germline V gene data show CDR1 as SQVTM and CDR2 as ANQGSEA. This CDR3 comprises 15 residues. V was pared by 1 base and J by 0 bases, with 2 bases of the junction left unmatched. CDR3 nucleotides: TGCAGCGTTGAAGGGACAGGGAGCTCCTACAATGAGCAGTTCTTC. This translates into CSVEGTGSSYNEQFF.

V gene TRBV4-2 combines with J gene TRBJ1-2, with unresolved D. Germline V gene data show CDR1 as LGHNA and CDR2 as YNFKEQ. Trimming took off 0 bases at V and 5 bases at J, with 22 bases between the two ends. This CDR3 region has 18 residues. For the CDR3, the DNA is TGTGCCAGCAGCCAAGAGGCGGCGGCGGGTATAACATATTATGGCTACACCTTC. This sequence encodes CASSQEAAAGITYYGYTF.

This chain joins TRBV5-4 and TRBJ2-6; D is unresolved. V lost 6 bases and J 1 base, leaving 14 bases between the germline ends. Germline values: CDR1 SGHNT, CDR2 YYREEE (reference sequence). The CDR3 contains 16 residues. As DNA, the CDR3 is TGTGCCAGCACCTACTGGAGCGTTTCTGGGGCCAACGTCCTGACTTTC. Translation gives CASTYWSVSGANVLTF.

In this sample, this clone turned up once. The chain has TRBV11-2 and TRBJ2-3, with TRBD2 matching over 10 bases. From germline, CDR1 is SGHAT and CDR2 FQNNGV. V gave up 3 bases and J gave up 4 bases; unmatched junction bases: 7. CDR3 length: 16 amino acids. CDR3 bases: TGTGCCAGCAGCTTTTCGGGACTAGCGCCCCCAGATACGCAGTATTTT. Residues: CASSFSGLAPPDTQYF.